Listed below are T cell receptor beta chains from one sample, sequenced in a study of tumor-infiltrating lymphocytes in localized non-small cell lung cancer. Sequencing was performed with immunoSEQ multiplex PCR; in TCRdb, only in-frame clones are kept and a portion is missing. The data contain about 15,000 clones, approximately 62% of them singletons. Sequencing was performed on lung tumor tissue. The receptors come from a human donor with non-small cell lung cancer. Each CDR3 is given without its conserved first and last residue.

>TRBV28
AGSQGYEQY
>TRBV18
ASSLGTTNEQY
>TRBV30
AWSGQGYQETQY
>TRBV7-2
ASTVTGGAYEQY
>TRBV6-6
ASSYGIPYTDTQY
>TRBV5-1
ASSLDGPLDTQY
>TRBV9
ASSVASASGTGELF
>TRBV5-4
ASSLGTVYGYT
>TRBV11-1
ASSVGGQGANEQY
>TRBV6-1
ASSELAGGPDTQY
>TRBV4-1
ASSQELNEPGLAGIYEQY
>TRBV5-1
ASSLWGPNTGELF
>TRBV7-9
ASSLGDTYEQY
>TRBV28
ASSPRQGSGLGSYEQY
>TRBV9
ASSSKTGWGADTQY
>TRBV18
ASSPVVSTDTQY
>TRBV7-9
ASSSDRGSNQPQH
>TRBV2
ASSDFLTFRAQF
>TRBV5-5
ASSAHSNTEAF
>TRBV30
AWRLDSYNSPLH
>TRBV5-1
ASSSMGDIQY
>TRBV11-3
ASSLGTSGKETQY
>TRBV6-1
ASSSQGAGYGYT
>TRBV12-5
ASGLGGGEQF
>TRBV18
ASSPDTTTSVLF
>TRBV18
ASSPPGSPYGYT
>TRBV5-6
ASSLRGSGPGAQY
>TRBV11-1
ASSPGLAGTNEQF
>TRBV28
ASSLPLGGQF
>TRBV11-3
ASSLVDRGGEQY
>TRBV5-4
ASSSGSTSRYEQY
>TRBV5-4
ASSHKSQGPGELF
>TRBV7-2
ASSLSGTESYEQY
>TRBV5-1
ASQLSGGQPSGQY
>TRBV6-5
ASSPGQGTYEQY
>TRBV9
ASSETPTGVPWY
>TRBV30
AWSVPASEQY
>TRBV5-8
ASSLGTTPNTEAF
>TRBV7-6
ASSLGALLDTGELF
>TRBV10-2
ASSESRGAPSSYEQY
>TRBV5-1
ASSITGTVTGELF
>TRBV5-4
ASSLQRANTGELF
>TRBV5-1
ASSLVGGSPQETQY
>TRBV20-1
SASQGGEQY
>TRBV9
ASSPPPLGDTQY
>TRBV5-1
ASRSDAATNEKLF